These 27 T cell receptor beta chains were sequenced from one sample in a study of blood T cell repertoires in COVID-19. Sequenced by immunoSEQ multiplex PCR; TCRdb stores in-frame clones only, minus some. Of some 150,000 clones in the sample, 80% to 90% were seen once. The sequenced sample was peripheral blood. The receptors shown here come from a woman aged 45-65 years in a cohort sampled during active or convalescent COVID-19.

This clone is a singleton in its sample. The chain carries TRBV18 and TRBJ2-7; 7 bases line up with TRBD1. Germline V gene data show CDR1 as KGHSH and CDR2 as LQKENI. The trim removed 5 bases at V and 6 bases at J, leaving 10 bases unmatched. The CDR3 is 14 residues long. CDR3 region: CASSNRDRVFEQYF. The CDR3 DNA follows: TGTGCCAGCTCAAACCGGGACAGAGTTTTCGAGCAGTACTTC.

The rearrangement joins TRBV4-1 to TRBJ2-5; D is possibly TRBD1 (6 bases). Trimming stripped 1 base from V and 4 bases from J, with 13 bases between. Germline V gene lookup returns CDR1 MGHRA and CDR2 YSYEKL. The CDR3 loop spans 15 amino acids. CDR3 DNA sequence: TGCGCCAGCAGCCAAGTCCAGGGGATTGGAGAGACCCAGTACTTC. Protein: CASSQVQGIGETQYF.

This clone was seen only once. V gene TRBV27 combines with J gene TRBJ1-2; 12 nucleotides agree with TRBD1. The germline V gene encodes CDR1 MNHEY and CDR2 SMNVEV (reference sequence). CDR3 length equals 13 residues. With 8 bases clipped from V and 8 bases from J, the junction kept 6 bases outside the gene matches. CDR3 nucleotides: TGTGCCAGCGGAAAGGGGACAGGGGGCGGCTACACCTTC. It is translated as CASGKGTGGGYTF.

CDR3 sequence reads: CASSPSEAGGSYNEQFF. The CDR3 nucleotides are TGTGCCAGCAGCCCAAGCGAGGCAGGGGGTTCCTACAATGAGCAGTTCTTC. The rearrangement uses TRBV7-3 and TRBJ2-1, with TRBD1 identical over 7 bases. This CDR3 spans 17 amino acids. The germline CDR1 and CDR2 sequences are SGHTA and FQGTGA. Losses at the gene ends were 5 bases for V and 1 base for J; bases not matched to a gene: 11.

The CDR3 DNA sequence: TGTGCCAGCAGTGCCCTCCAGACTAGCGGGGGAGATACGCAGTATTTT. It codes for CASSALQTSGGDTQYF. This sequence joins TRBV6-1 and TRBJ2-3, with 12 positions matching TRBD2. The germline V gene has CDR1 MNHNS and CDR2 SASEGT. This CDR3 comprises 16 residues. With V trimmed by 4 bases and J by 5 bases, 7 bases remained unmatched.

The V and J genes are TRBV27 and TRBJ2-6; unclear D gene. V was cut by 3 bases and J by 0 bases, with 9 bases left in between. The CDR3 runs to 16 residues. Germline V gene data show CDR1 as MNHEY and CDR2 as SMNVEV (reference sequence). CDR3 nucleotides: TGTGCCAGCAGTTTTGTGGGCAGCTCTGGGGCCAACGTCCTGACTTTC. Translation gives CASSFVGSSGANVLTF.

This clone was seen only a few times. This rearrangement joins TRBV19 to TRBJ2-1; TRBD2 agrees at 11 bases. Germline loops: CDR1 LNHDA, CDR2 SQIVND (reference sequence). The CDR3 length is 17 residues. J gave up 4 bases and V 7 bases, and 12 bases lay outside the gene matches. CDR3 DNA: TGTGCCAGTACCACCGTACTGTCTAGCGGGGGGTACAATGAGCAGTTCTTC. Residues: CASTTVLSSGGYNEQFF.

CDR3 amino acids: CASSLEGTDNNEQFF. The DNA of the CDR3 is TGTGCCAGCAGCTTAGAAGGGACAGATAACAATGAGCAGTTCTTC. The chain carries TRBV11-3 and TRBJ2-1; 7 bases fit TRBD1. Germline V gene data show CDR1 as SGHNT and CDR2 as YENEEA. The CDR3 length is 15 residues. V lost 0 bases, J lost 5 bases, and 4 bases stayed unmatched.

V usage is TRBV7-2 and J usage is TRBJ1-2; no reliable D call. Trimming took 1 base from V and 4 from J, leaving 10 bases between them. CDR3 length: 14 residues. Looked up from germline, CDR1 is SGHTA and CDR2 is FQGNSA. The CDR3: CASSLGSGSYGYTF. In DNA, the CDR3 is TGTGCCAGCAGCTTAGGGAGCGGCTCCTATGGCTACACCTTC. The variable domain in full, with the rest retrieved from reference TRBV7-2 and TRBJ1-2, is GAGVSQSPSNKVTEKGKDVELRCDPISGHTALYWYRQSLGQGLEFLIYFQGNSAPDKSGLPSDRFSAERTGGSVSTLTIQRTQQEDSAVYLCASSLGSGSYGYTFGSGTRLTVV.

V is TRBV24-1 and J is TRBJ2-1; a possible D gene is TRBD2 (5 bases). Germline V lookup: CDR1 KGHDR, CDR2 SFDVKD. This CDR3 contains 15 residues. The ends were cut back, 9 bases at V and 1 base at J, with 15 bases in the middle. CDR3 in amino acids: CATSRGWGSYNEQFF. The DNA of the CDR3 is TGTGCCACCTCCAGAGGGTGGGGATCCTACAATGAGCAGTTCTTC.

The sample holds one count of this clone. The rearrangement uses TRBV5-1 and TRBJ2-1, with 9 bases lining up with TRBD1. The CDR3 loop spans 16 amino acids. The trim removed 0 bases at V and 5 bases at J, leaving 6 bases unmatched. The germline V gene has CDR1 SGHRS and CDR2 YFSETQ. DNA of the CDR3: TGCGCCAGCAGCTTGGCCACGGGACAGGGTGACAATGAGCAGTTCTTC. As protein: CASSLATGQGDNEQFF.

V usage is TRBV19 and J usage is TRBJ2-7; TRBD2 might be the D (5 bases). The CDR3 covers 14 residues. The V gene lost 0 bases and the J gene lost 7 bases, with 13 bases spanning the gap. Germline assignment: CDR1 LNHDA and CDR2 SQIVND (reference sequence). The DNA for the CDR3 is TGTGCCAGTAGTATAGATCCGGGCCGGGGTGAGCAGTACTTC. Its translation: CASSIDPGRGEQYF.

This clone is a singleton in its sample. CDR3 coding DNA: TGCGCCAGCAGCCAAGGGGAGCTAAAACAAGAGACCCAGTACTTC. This encodes CASSQGELKQETQYF. The chain links TRBV4-1 to TRBJ2-5; TRBD2 might be the D (5 bases). V shed 1 base and J shed 2 bases, with 11 bases lying between them. This CDR3 has 15 residues. Germline values: CDR1 MGHRA, CDR2 YSYEKL.

In its sample, this clone was seen many times. The junction shows a germline mismatch at one end, possibly a read error. This chain connects TRBV7-7 to TRBJ2-1; TRBD2 matches 8 bases. The CDR3 consists of 15 residues. Germline V lookup: CDR1 SSHAT, CDR2 FNYEAQ (reference sequence). This CDR3 is CASSPGGVSYNEQFF. In nucleotides, the CDR3 is TGTGCTAGCAGCCCGGGGGGGGTATCCTACAATGAGCAGTTCTTC.

J is TRBJ1-5 and V is TRBV6-1, with D maybe TRBD1 (5 bases). V was cut by 1 base and J by 8 bases, with 9 bases left in between. The CDR3 contains 13 residues. Germline values: CDR1 MNHNS, CDR2 SASEGT. Written as DNA, the CDR3 is TGTGCCAGCAGTGAAGAGGGGAACAAGCCCCAGCATTTT. Its protein product is CASSEEGNKPQHF.

V usage is TRBV3-1 (or the pseudogene TRBV3-2) and J usage is TRBJ1-2; the D is unclear. The CDR3 totals 12 residues. Between the trimmed V and J ends, which lost 0 bases and 4 bases, there was a span of 3 bases. Germline V gene lookup returns CDR1 LGHDT and CDR2 YNNKEL (reference sequence). CDR3 nucleotide sequence: TGTGCCAGCAGCCAAGAACTCTATGGCTACACCTTC. As protein: CASSQELYGYTF.

The chain recombines TRBV6-5 with TRBJ1-5; TRBD1 aligns across 12 bases. Looked up from germline, CDR1 is MNHEY and CDR2 is SVGAGI. The CDR3 is made up of 15 amino acids. V shed 2 bases, J shed 7 bases, and the junction held 3 bases outside the gene matches. CDR3 residues: CASSYDGTGGQPQHF. CDR3 coding DNA: TGTGCCAGCAGTTACGACGGGACAGGGGGCCAGCCCCAGCATTTT.

The rearrangement links TRBV6-5 to TRBJ1-1; D gene unclear. Germline lookup yields CDR1 MNHEY and CDR2 SVGAGI. V lost 5 bases, J lost 0 bases, and 7 bases lay in between. CDR3 size: 13 residues. CDR3 nucleotide sequence: TGTGCCAGCAGTCACAGACTGAACACTGAAGCTTTCTTT. It codes for CASSHRLNTEAFF.

The V call is TRBV3-1 (or the pseudogene TRBV3-2), the J call TRBJ1-1; 8 nucleotides match TRBD1. The length of the CDR3 is 14 residues. J was trimmed by 3 bases and V by 7 bases; bases with no gene match: 7. The germline CDR1 and CDR2 sequences are LGHDT and YNNKEL (reference sequence). The CDR3 nucleotides are TGTGCCAGCAACTACAGGGGGGGAGACACTGAAGCTTTCTTT. It specifies CASNYRGGDTEAFF.

This clone showed up just once. The V gene is TRBV7-9, the J gene TRBJ2-1; the D is unclear. The CDR3 covers 15 residues. The V end lost 1 base, the J end lost 3 bases, and 10 bases lay between the germline ends. Per the germline V gene, CDR1 is SEHNR and CDR2 is FQNEAQ (reference sequence). CDR3 region: CASSLDLPNYNEQFF. The CDR3 coding sequence is TGTGCCAGCAGCTTAGATCTACCTAACTACAATGAGCAGTTCTTC. Using reference TRBV7-9 and TRBJ2-1 for the parts outside the CDR3, the full variable domain is DTGVSQNPRHKITKRGQNVTFRCDPISEHNRLYWYRQTLGQGPEFLTYFQNEAQLEKSRLLSDRFSAERPKGSFSTLEIQRTEQGDSAMYLCASSLDLPNYNEQFFGPGTRLTVL.

To note about this clone: Other DNA sequences from this sample encode an identical CDR3 as well. The gene calls are TRBV10-3 and TRBJ2-1; 11 bases match TRBD2. The germline V gene has CDR1 ENHRY and CDR2 SYGVKD. This CDR3 is built from 15 residues. After removal of 3 bases from V and 6 bases from J, the junction contained 4 bases not matched to a gene. In nucleotides, the CDR3 is TGTGCCATCAGTGAAGGTCTAGCGGGGGGCAATGAGCAGTTCTTC. This sequence encodes CAISEGLAGGNEQFF.

The rearrangement uses TRBV5-8 and TRBJ1-1; D not resolved. Trimming removed 1 base from V and 1 base from J, with 8 bases in between. The CDR3 has 14 residues. Per the germline V gene, CDR1 is SGHTS and CDR2 is YDEGEE. This chain's CDR3 is CASSLRGGNTEAFF. The CDR3, as DNA: TGTGCCAGCAGCTTGAGAGGTGGGAACACTGAAGCTTTCTTT.

Only a few counts were recorded for this clone. Possible read error: a much larger clone is one base away. The sample carries other DNA sequences with the same CDR3. The chain joins TRBV19 to TRBJ1-1; D unclear. Germline loops: CDR1 LNHDA, CDR2 SQIVND (reference sequence). V was cut by 7 bases and J by 4 bases, with 4 bases left in between. CDR3 length: 10 residues. The CDR3: CASTGTEAFF. The CDR3 nucleotides are TGTGCCAGTACGGGCACTGAAGCTTTCTTT.

The gene calls are TRBV4-3 and TRBJ2-1; 7 positions agree with TRBD2. Germline assignment: CDR1 LGHNA and CDR2 YSLEER. The J segment lost 4 bases and the V segment lost 0 bases, leaving 3 bases of the junction unmatched. This CDR3 is built from 15 residues. CDR3 sequence (DNA): TGCGCCAGCAGCCAAGAGAGGGACTATTACAATGAGCAGTTCTTC. Protein sequence: CASSQERDYYNEQFF.

The genes are TRBV5-4 and TRBJ1-6, with 7 positions matching TRBD1. Germline trimming cut 2 bases from V and 7 bases from J; bases unmatched to any gene: 3. Germline CDR1 is SGHNT and CDR2 is YYREEE (reference sequence). The CDR3 is made up of 14 amino acids. CDR3 amino acids: CASSFTGANSPLHF. The CDR3 DNA sequence: TGTGCCAGCAGCTTTACAGGGGCCAATTCACCCCTCCACTTT.

This clone has ten or more counts. The gene calls are TRBV4-1 and TRBJ1-1; perhaps TRBD1 as D (5 bases). Trimming stripped 0 bases from V and 6 bases from J, with 14 bases between. Germline values: CDR1 MGHRA, CDR2 YSYEKL. The CDR3 has 15 amino acids. The CDR3 nucleotides read TGCGCCAGCAGCCAAGATCTAAACAGGAGGGCTGAAGCTTTCTTT. Translation: CASSQDLNRRAEAFF.

The chain carries TRBV6-1 and TRBJ1-5; a weak D match, TRBD1 (5 bases). V lost 4 bases, J lost 1 base, and 17 bases lay in between. The germline CDR1 and CDR2 sequences are MNHNS and SASEGT. The CDR3 is 17 amino acids. For the CDR3, the DNA is TGTGCCAGCAGTGTTACGAGGCGGGGGGTGAGCAATCAGCCCCAGCATTTT. This codes for CASSVTRRGVSNQPQHF.